This TCR beta chain was recorded in a study of blood T cell repertoires in COVID-19. Whole-study context: Material from acute and convalescent COVID-19 was sourced from the United States, Italy and Spain. In each case, the material was cDNA or gDNA derived from T cells, B-cell-depleted T cells, or PBMCs.

Across roughly 25 US areas, participants ranged in age from about 18 to 89 years. The CDR3 loop spans 14 amino acids. V shed 4 bases and J shed 8 bases, with 17 bases lying between them. Per the germline V gene, CDR1 is LGHDT and CDR2 is YNNKEL (reference sequence). The data were produced by immunoSEQ multiplex PCR, yet TCRdb's version contains in-frame clones alone and is incomplete. This table holds around 250,000 clones, 90% found once. The sequence came from a woman aged 30 to 39 with acute COVID-19. The source material was PBMCs or T cells enriched from blood (not recorded which). The V and J genes are TRBV3-1 (or the pseudogene TRBV3-2) and TRBJ1-2; a possible D gene is TRBD1 (5 bases). CDR3 in DNA: TGTGCCAGCAGCCCCCCTGGGGGGGGTCGCGGCTACACCTTC. The encoded protein is CASSPPGGGRGYTF.